This record concerns one TCR beta chain sequence. CDR3 size: 13 residues. The germline gives CDR1 SGHDT, CDR2 YYEEEE. The V gene lost 0 bases and the J gene lost 2 bases, with 5 bases spanning the gap. The table came from immunoSEQ multiplex PCR; TCRdb's copy has only in-frame clones and leaves some out. There are approximately 200,000 clones in the sample; less than 85% occur only once, and approximately 1.8% lies in the top ten. The data belong to a study of blood T cell repertoires in COVID-19. The sequence was obtained from a man in his fifties or sixties who had recovered from COVID-19. Sequenced material: PBMCs or T cells enriched from blood (not recorded which). The V gene is TRBV5-6, the J gene TRBJ1-2, with unresolved D. CDR3 in amino acids: CASSLERNYGYTF. The CDR3 nucleotides read TGTGCCAGCAGCTTGGAACGGAACTATGGCTACACCTTC. Complete variable domain (other parts from reference TRBV5-6 and TRBJ1-2): DAGVTQSPTHLIKTRGQQVTLRCSPKSGHDTVSWYQQALGQGPQFIFQYYEEEERQRGNFPDRFSGHQFPNYSSELNVNALLLGDSALYLCASSLERNYGYTFGSGTRLTVV.